The 28 T cell receptor beta chains below come from one sample, sequenced in a study of cytomegalovirus exposure and HLA in healthy donors. This table comes from immunoSEQ multiplex PCR, and its TCRdb copy is limited to in-frame clones, with some not included. The repertoire holds roughly 200,000 clones, around 82% seen once, with approximately 3% in the top ten. The sample comprised PBMCs. The receptors come from a woman between 18 and 29 years old in good health and CMV-seropositive.

The V call is TRBV4-3, the J call TRBJ2-7; 7 bases line up with TRBD1. This CDR3 comprises 14 residues. Losses at the gene ends were 0 bases for V and 3 bases for J; bases not matched to a gene: 2. Germline V CDR1 and CDR2: LGHNA, YSLEER. CDR3 sequence reads: CASSQDRGNYEQYF. The CDR3 nucleotides read TGCGCCAGCAGCCAAGACAGGGGGAACTACGAGCAGTACTTC.

CDR3 bases: TGTGCCAGTAGCCTTAACAGGGCGGCCTACGAGCAGTACTTC. Amino acid sequence: CASSLNRAAYEQYF. The chain links TRBV19 to TRBJ2-7, with D perhaps TRBD1 (6 bases). This CDR3 is 14 amino acids long. V lost 6 bases to trimming and J lost 2 bases, with 14 bases between them. Germline CDR1 and CDR2: LNHDA and SQIVND (reference sequence).

This chain links TRBV5-6 with TRBJ2-1; possibly TRBD1 for D (6 bases). This CDR3 comprises 15 residues. From germline, CDR1 is SGHDT and CDR2 YYEEEE. V dropped 1 base and J dropped 4 bases, with 12 bases sitting between them. Written as DNA, the CDR3 is TGTGCCAGCAGCTTGAGAACAGGGCTTTACAATGAGCAGTTCTTC. It yields the protein CASSLRTGLYNEQFF.

This clone was observed once. The rearrangement joins TRBV5-1 to TRBJ1-4, with D possibly being TRBD1 (6 bases). This CDR3 spans 14 amino acids. CDR1 SGHRS and CDR2 YFSETQ come from the germline V gene. V was cut by 0 bases and J by 5 bases, with 8 bases left in between. The CDR3 region has the DNA TGCGCCAGCAGCTTGGGAGGGGGAAATGAAAAACTGTTTTTT. Translating it yields CASSLGGGNEKLFF.

This clone showed up just once. This chain uses TRBV6-1 with TRBJ1-1; a weak D match, TRBD1 (5 bases). Per the germline V gene, CDR1 is MNHNS and CDR2 is SASEGT. V lost 7 bases, J lost 10 bases, and 13 bases lay in between. The CDR3 has 11 amino acids. This CDR3 is CASTPGDSAFF. CDR3 DNA sequence: TGTGCCAGCACACCGGGGGACTCAGCTTTCTTT.

V is TRBV6-6 and J is TRBJ2-1; 9 nucleotides match TRBD2. Germline V lookup: CDR1 MNHNY, CDR2 SVGAGI (reference sequence). The CDR3 contains 16 residues. V shed 6 bases, J shed 0 bases, and the junction held 6 bases outside the gene matches. In nucleotides, the CDR3 is TGTGCCAGCAGCAACCTAGCGGGGAGCTCCTACAATGAGCAGTTCTTC. Translated, it gives CASSNLAGSSYNEQFF.

This chain links TRBV7-6 with TRBJ1-3; the D is unclear. Deletions cut 3 bases from V and 2 bases from J, with 8 bases between. Germline V gene sequence: CDR1 SGHVS, CDR2 FNYEAQ. The length of the CDR3 is 14 residues. The chain's CDR3 is CASSLGSPGNTIYF. Written as DNA, the CDR3 is TGTGCCAGCAGCTTGGGCAGTCCTGGAAACACCATATATTTT.

This chain joins TRBV6-5 and TRBJ1-2; D gene uncertain. Germline V gene data show CDR1 as MNHEY and CDR2 as SVGAGI. The length of the CDR3 is 12 residues. V lost 6 bases and J 4 bases, leaving 9 bases between the germline ends. The CDR3 region is CASRLGLYGYTF. The CDR3 DNA is TGTGCCAGCAGGCTGGGCCTCTATGGCTACACCTTC.

The genes are TRBV5-4 and TRBJ2-2; TRBD2 matches 11 bases. Losses at the gene ends were 4 bases for V and 4 bases for J; bases not matched to a gene: 6. There are 16 residues in the CDR3. Looked up from germline, CDR1 is SGHNT and CDR2 is YYREEE (reference sequence). In DNA, the CDR3 is TGTGCCAGCAGCCTTAGCGGGGGGGCGGGCACCGGGGAGCTGTTTTTT. Encoded protein: CASSLSGGAGTGELFF.

The chain has TRBV5-1 and TRBJ2-7; D may be TRBD1 (5 bases). CDR1 is SGHRS and CDR2 is YFSETQ in the germline V gene. The CDR3 length is 15 residues. With 0 bases removed from V and 3 bases from J, the gap between germline ends came to 13 bases. CDR3: CASSLGMGRVYEQYF. Written as DNA, the CDR3 is TGCGCCAGCAGCTTGGGGATGGGCAGGGTCTACGAGCAGTACTTC. The full variable domain, its missing parts supplied by reference TRBV5-1 and TRBJ2-7, is KAGVTQTPRYLIKTRGQQVTLSCSPISGHRSVSWYQQTPGQGLQFLFEYFSETQRNKGNFPGRFSGRQFSNSRSEMNVSTLELGDSALYLCASSLGMGRVYEQYFGPGTRLTVT.

The CDR3 DNA follows: TGCGCCAGCATAGACACCACAGATACGCAGTATTTT. It translates to CASIDTTDTQYF. This chain uses TRBV10-2 with TRBJ2-3; D gene ambiguous. This CDR3 contains 12 residues. Germline V CDR1 and CDR2: WSHSY, SAAADI. Trimming pared 7 bases from V and 2 bases from J, leaving 7 bases between.

The chain uses TRBV5-8 and TRBJ1-5, with 12 bases that match TRBD1. The junction had 4 bases not matched to a gene; V was cut back by 2 bases and J by 7 bases. The CDR3 runs 15 residues. CDR1 and CDR2 from the germline V gene are SGHTS and YDEGEE. The CDR3 protein is CASSFTGTGGQPQHF. CDR3 DNA sequence: TGTGCCAGCAGCTTTACCGGGACAGGGGGCCAGCCCCAGCATTTT.

The rearrangement links TRBV7-9 to TRBJ2-2, with 8 bases fitting TRBD1. V lost 4 bases to trimming and J lost 6 bases; unmatched junction nucleotides: 4. CDR1 and CDR2 from the germline V gene are SEHNR and FQNEAQ (reference sequence). The CDR3 sequence is 14 residues long. Here the CDR3 reads CASSSTDRAGELFF. DNA of the CDR3: TGTGCCAGCAGCTCTACGGACAGGGCCGGGGAGCTGTTTTTT.

The chain links TRBV7-9 to TRBJ2-7; 15 positions match TRBD2. Per germline, CDR1 SEHNR and CDR2 FQNEAQ (reference sequence). The CDR3 covers 15 residues. The ends lost 4 bases at V and 6 bases at J; junction bases unmatched: 4. The CDR3 sequence: CASSYGLAGGREQYF. In nucleotides, the CDR3 is TGTGCCAGCAGCTATGGACTAGCGGGGGGGCGCGAGCAGTACTTC.

The rearrangement links TRBV6-5 to TRBJ2-1; D perhaps matches TRBD2 (6 bases). Germline CDR1 is MNHEY and CDR2 is SVGAGI. Trimming shortened V by 0 bases and J by 9 bases, and 12 bases separated the two germline ends. This CDR3 is 14 amino acids long. CDR3 residues: CASSYSIVGGEQFF. In DNA, the CDR3 is TGTGCCAGCAGTTACTCGATTGTGGGGGGTGAGCAGTTCTTC.

There are a few counts of this clone. The rearrangement links TRBV19 to TRBJ1-2; no clear D gene. Germline V gives CDR1 LNHDA, CDR2 SQIVND (reference sequence). CDR3 length: 15 amino acids. V was pared by 7 bases and J by 6 bases, with 21 bases between. The CDR3 DNA sequence: TGTGCCAGTACAGGTTTCGGCAGTCCGTATGATGGCTACACCTTC. This sequence encodes CASTGFGSPYDGYTF.

The chain joins TRBV27 to TRBJ1-5; 9 nucleotides align to TRBD1. The CDR3 consists of 21 residues. Germline V gives CDR1 MNHEY, CDR2 SMNVEV (reference sequence). V was pared by 0 bases and J by 1 base, with 16 bases of the junction left unmatched. Here the CDR3 reads CASSLSGDREHGFRSNQPQHF. The CDR3 nucleotides read TGTGCCAGCAGTTTATCGGGGGACAGGGAACACGGATTTCGGAGCAATCAGCCCCAGCATTTT.

The rearrangement joins TRBV7-7 to TRBJ2-3, with 9 bases fitting TRBD1. Germline values: CDR1 SSHAT, CDR2 FNYEAQ (reference sequence). J gave up 6 bases and V 4 bases, and 8 bases lay outside the gene matches. This CDR3 is built from 15 residues. Here the CDR3 DNA reads TGTGCCAGCAGCTGGGGACAGGGTAGGGGGGATACGCAGTATTTT. This codes for CASSWGQGRGDTQYF.

This chain joins TRBV23-1 and TRBJ2-7; tentatively, D is TRBD1 (5 bases). TRBV23-1 is annotated as an ORF whose role is uncertain. The V and J ends lost 3 bases and 3 bases respectively, with 21 bases between them. The CDR3 runs to 17 residues. Here the CDR3 reads CASSHSPAGNAYYEQYF. CDR3 nucleotides: TGCGCCAGCAGTCATTCTCCTGCAGGGAATGCCTACTACGAGCAGTACTTC.

The chain joins TRBV2 to TRBJ1-5; D ambiguous. The CDR3 contains 15 residues. The germline V gene encodes CDR1 SNHLY and CDR2 FYNNEI. Trimming stripped 0 bases from V and 6 bases from J, with 12 bases between. CDR3 in DNA: TGTGCCAGCAGTGAAGCCCGAAAGCTCGGTCAGCCCCAGCATTTT. Translating it yields CASSEARKLGQPQHF.

The CDR3 protein is CASSIIGNQPQHF. CDR3 DNA: TGTGCCAGCAGCATTATAGGCAATCAGCCCCAGCATTTT. The chain combines TRBV6-6 with TRBJ1-5; D call uncertain. V lost 6 bases and J 2 bases, leaving 8 bases between the germline ends. The CDR3 has 13 amino acids. Germline CDR1 is MNHNY and CDR2 is SVGAGI (reference sequence).

The J gene is TRBJ1-2, the V gene TRBV19; D possibly corresponds to TRBD1 (5 bases). CDR3 length: 13 residues. The V gene lost 7 bases and the J gene lost 7 bases, with 16 bases spanning the gap. Per the germline V gene, CDR1 is LNHDA and CDR2 is SQIVND (reference sequence). The CDR3 loop is CASTDSTRGGYTF. In DNA, the CDR3 is TGTGCCAGTACAGACAGTACCCGCGGTGGCTACACCTTC.

The chain joins TRBV7-6 to TRBJ2-5, with D perhaps matching TRBD2 (6 bases). CDR1 is SGHVS and CDR2 is FNYEAQ in the germline V gene. V lost 5 bases and J 4 bases, leaving 11 bases between the germline ends. This CDR3 comprises 13 residues. Here the CDR3 DNA reads TGTGCCAGCAGCGGCCCGGGAGTAGAGACCCAGTACTTC. Amino acid sequence: CASSGPGVETQYF.

The chain employs TRBV2 and TRBJ2-5; 11 bases match TRBD2. Looked up from germline, CDR1 is SNHLY and CDR2 is FYNNEI. Losses at the gene ends were 7 bases for V and 2 bases for J; bases not matched to a gene: 9. The CDR3 has 16 residues. The CDR3 DNA is TGTGCCAGCAAGAAACCGGGACTAGCGGATCAAGAGACCCAGTACTTC. Encoded protein: CASKKPGLADQETQYF.

This clone was recorded at least ten times. The chain has TRBV6-4 and TRBJ2-3; the match to TRBD2 covers 13 bases. Trimming removed 3 bases from V and 4 bases from J; junction bases left unmatched: 1. This CDR3 is 15 amino acids long. Germline V CDR1 and CDR2: MRHNA, SNTAGT. Here the CDR3 reads CASSEGTSGADTQYF. The CDR3 DNA sequence: TGTGCCAGCAGTGAGGGGACTAGCGGGGCAGATACGCAGTATTTT.

V usage is TRBV2 and J usage is TRBJ1-6, with TRBD1 as a possible D gene (6 bases). Germline CDR1 SNHLY, CDR2 FYNNEI. The CDR3 runs to 15 residues. Trimming cost V 9 bases and J 7 bases, with 19 bases left between them. The CDR3 DNA reads TGTGCCAGTACCTCACAGGGAAGTCAGAATTCACCCCTCCACTTT. Translation gives CASTSQGSQNSPLHF. Combining the CDR3 with reference TRBV2 and TRBJ1-6 gives the whole variable domain EPEVTQTPSHQVTQMGQEVILRCVPISNHLYFYWYRQILGQKVEFLVSFYNNEISEKSEIFDDQFSVERPDGSNFTLKIRSTKLEDSAMYFCASTSQGSQNSPLHFGNGTRLTVT.

V is TRBV5-4 and J is TRBJ1-5, with D maybe TRBD1 (5 bases). The CDR3 is 14 amino acids. Trimming pared 0 bases from V and 6 bases from J, leaving 10 bases between. Germline CDR1 SGHNT, CDR2 YYREEE (reference sequence). CDR3 sequence (DNA): TGTGCCAGCAGCTTGGGGGGGGAAGGTCAGCCCCAGCATTTT. Its translation is CASSLGGEGQPQHF.

This chain uses TRBV12-1 with TRBJ1-5; the DNA was not compared with TRBD1, the D call given in the table. TRBV12-1 is an annotated pseudogene. This CDR3 is 16 amino acids long. As DNA, the CDR3 is TGTGCCAGCAGCCCCGTCAAGGGGGACAAACTTCAGCCCCAGCATTTT. This gives the protein CASSPVKGDKLQPQHF.